The 3 T cell receptor beta chains reported below all come from one sample, sequenced in a study of CD8+ T cells in alopecia areata. Isolated RNA was reverse transcribed into cDNA used as the sequencing template. Repertoires were generated with immunoSEQ multiplex PCR, while TCRdb's copy carries only in-frame clones and drops some. The table includes 190,000 or so clones, around 60% detected once. Treatment: oral pan-JAK inhibitor, 5-10 mg twice daily. Sequencing was performed on CD4+ T cells sorted from blood, taken at week 4, from a patient treated with tofacitinib. The source is a human donor with alopecia areata.

The rearrangement links TRBV27 to TRBJ1-5; D gene unclear. The germline V gene has CDR1 MNHEY and CDR2 SMNVEV (reference sequence). This CDR3 has 15 amino acids. Trimming shortened V by 4 bases and J by 3 bases, and 13 bases separated the two germline ends. For the CDR3, the DNA is TGTGCCAGCAGTTATGTCACGGGGAACAATCAGCCCCAGCATTTT. Amino acids: CASSYVTGNNQPQHF.

The CDR3 sequence is CASSSINTEAFF. The CDR3 DNA reads as TGTGCCAGCAGTTCAATTAACACTGAAGCTTTCTTT. The chain carries TRBV25-1 and TRBJ1-1, with no clear D. The germline V and J ends were trimmed by 5 bases and 2 bases, with 6 bases remaining between them. Germline V CDR1 and CDR2: MGHDK, SYGVNS. The length of the CDR3 is 12 residues.

This clone was counted a few times. CDR3 coding DNA: TGTGCCAGCAGGAGGACAGGGGGAGATGAAAAACTGTTTTTT. Translation: CASRRTGGDEKLFF. The rearrangement joins TRBV7-9 to TRBJ1-4, with TRBD1 matching 10 bases. CDR1 and CDR2 (germline): SEHNR, FQNEAQ (reference sequence). The CDR3 runs to 14 residues. With 6 bases clipped from V and 6 bases from J, the junction kept 4 bases outside the gene matches.